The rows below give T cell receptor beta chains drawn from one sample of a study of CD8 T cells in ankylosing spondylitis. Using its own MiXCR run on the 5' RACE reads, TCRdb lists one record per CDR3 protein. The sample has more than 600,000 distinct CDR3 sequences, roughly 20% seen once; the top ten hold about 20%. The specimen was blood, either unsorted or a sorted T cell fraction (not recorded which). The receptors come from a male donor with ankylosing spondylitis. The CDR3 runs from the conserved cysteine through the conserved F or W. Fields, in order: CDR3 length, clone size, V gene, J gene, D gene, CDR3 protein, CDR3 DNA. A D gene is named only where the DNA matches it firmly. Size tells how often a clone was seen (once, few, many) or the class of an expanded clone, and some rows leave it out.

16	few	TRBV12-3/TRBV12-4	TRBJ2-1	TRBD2	CASIPHGLAGVGEQFF	TGTGCCAGCATCCCGCACGGACTAGCGGGGGTTGGTGAGCAGTTCTTC
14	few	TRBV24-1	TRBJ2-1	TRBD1	CATSDFGQGYEQFF	TGTGCCACCAGTGATTTCGGACAGGGTTATGAGCAGTTCTTC
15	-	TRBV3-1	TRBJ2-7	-	CASSPRVGVSYEQYF	TGTGCCAGCAGCCCGAGGGTAGGGGTGTCCTACGAGCAGTACTTC
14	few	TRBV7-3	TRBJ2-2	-	CASSPDTNTGELFF	TGTGCCAGCAGCCCGGACACGAACACCGGGGAGCTGTTTTTT
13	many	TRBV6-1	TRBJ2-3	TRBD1	CASSPTGVDTQYF	TGTGCCAGCAGTCCGACAGGGGTAGATACGCAGTATTTT
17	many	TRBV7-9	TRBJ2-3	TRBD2	CASSPGLAGARTDTQYF	TGTGCCAGCAGCCCCGGACTAGCGGGGGCCCGCACAGATACGCAGTATTTT
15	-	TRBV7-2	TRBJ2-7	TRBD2	CASIKLSLAGHEQYF	TGTGCCAGCATCAAATTAAGCCTAGCGGGACACGAGCAGTACTTC
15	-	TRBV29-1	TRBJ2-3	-	CSVEGPGRSTDTQYF	TGCAGCGTTGAAGGCCCGGGTCGGTCCACAGATACGCAGTATTTT
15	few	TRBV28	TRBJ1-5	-	CASSPQGNSNQPQHF	TGTGCCAGCAGTCCCCAGGGGAATAGCAATCAGCCCCAGCATTTT
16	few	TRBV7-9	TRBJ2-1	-	CASGAPGGMPNNEQFF	TGTGCCAGCGGCGCCCCAGGGGGGATGCCTAACAATGAGCAGTTCTTC
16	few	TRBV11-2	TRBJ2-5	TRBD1	CASSLVGQGGLGTQYF	TGTGCCAGCAGCTTAGTGGGACAGGGGGGGTTGGGGACCCAGTACTTC
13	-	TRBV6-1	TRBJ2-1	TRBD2	CASLLLAGNEQFF	TGTGCCAGCCTCTTACTAGCGGGGAATGAGCAGTTCTTC
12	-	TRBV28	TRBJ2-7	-	CATGTDPYEQYF	TGTGCCACCGGGACGGACCCCTACGAGCAGTACTTC
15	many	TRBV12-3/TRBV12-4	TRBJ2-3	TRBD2	CASSLDGGDTDTQYF	TGTGCCAGCAGTTTAGACGGGGGGGACACAGATACGCAGTATTTT
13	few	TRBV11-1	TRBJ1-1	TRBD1	CATRGQLNTEAFF	TGTGCCACCCGGGGACAGTTAAACACTGAAGCTTTCTTT
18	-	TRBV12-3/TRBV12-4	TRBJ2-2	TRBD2	CASSPRSVAGANTGELFF	TGTGCCAGCAGCCCCCGGTCGGTAGCGGGAGCGAACACCGGGGAGCTGTTTTTT
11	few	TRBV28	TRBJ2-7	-	CASRDEGEQYF	TGTGCCAGCCGGGACGAGGGCGAGCAGTACTTC
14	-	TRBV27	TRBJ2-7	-	CASGVLGGSYEQYF	TGTGCCAGCGGGGTTTTAGGGGGGTCCTACGAGCAGTACTTC
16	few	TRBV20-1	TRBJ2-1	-	CSARGYLRLAINEQFF	TGCAGTGCTAGAGGGTATTTGAGGCTAGCGATCAATGAGCAGTTCTTC
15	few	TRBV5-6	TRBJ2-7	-	CASSFSGIFSYEQYF	TGTGCCAGCAGCTTTTCTGGGATATTCTCCTACGAGCAGTACTTC